This T cell receptor (beta chain) derives from a study of EBV T-cell therapy then PD-1 blockade in nasopharyngeal carcinoma. Clones were read by immunoSEQ multiplex PCR, and TCRdb kept only the in-frame ones, dropping some. The sample comprises some 17,000 clones, 80% to 85% of which are singletons, and less than 30% rests with the top ten. Described treatment: AdE1-LMPpoly-expanded autologous EBV-specific T-cell therapy followed by anti-PD-1 nivolumab. To note about this clone: Its antigen is not identified.

The CDR3 length is 12 residues. V was cut by 0 bases and J by 3 bases, with 3 bases left in between. The V gene's germline CDR1 is SGHNT and CDR2 YYREEE (reference sequence). This TCR came from a man in his forties with nasopharyngeal carcinoma. The chain has TRBV5-4 and TRBJ1-1, with no clear D. Material: CD8+ T cells from blood, obtained at day 0 from a patient whose treatment included autologous EBV-specific T cells and nivolumab. CDR3 in amino acids: CASSLVDTEAFF. In DNA form, the CDR3 reads TGTGCCAGCAGCTTGGTAGACACTGAAGCTTTCTTT.